One T cell receptor (beta chain) is described in this entry. Its antigen is unknown. This specimen belongs to a study of a mutant IDH1 vaccine in newly diagnosed glioma. Study overall: In weeks 1, 3, 5, 7, 11, 15, 19 and 23, patients were immunized, eight times in all.

The time point is: week 23, last vaccination. Each dose delivered 300 ug of mutant IDH1 20-mer peptide subcutaneously with imiquimod. Newly diagnosed WHO grade 3 or 4 IDH1-mutant, ATRX-lost astrocytomas were identified in the donors. Profiled with immunoSEQ multiplex PCR; TCRdb holds only in-frame clones, not every one. The repertoire includes about 43,000 clones, about 88% of them detected once, and approximately 2.5% sits in the top ten. The source material was PBMCs, sampled from a glioma patient whose treatment included an IDH1 peptide vaccine. The sequence was obtained from a woman aged 18-30 years with glioma. Some clones in this sample may be carry-over from other donors' samples.

The chain's CDR3 is CASSISGGTEPQHF. The CDR3 bases are TGTGCCAGTAGTATATCGGGGGGCACAGAGCCCCAGCATTTT. The V call is TRBV19, the J call TRBJ1-5; D is perhaps TRBD1 (6 bases). This CDR3 has 14 amino acids. V shed 2 bases and J shed 8 bases, with 13 bases lying between them. Germline CDR1 LNHDA, CDR2 SQIVND (reference sequence).